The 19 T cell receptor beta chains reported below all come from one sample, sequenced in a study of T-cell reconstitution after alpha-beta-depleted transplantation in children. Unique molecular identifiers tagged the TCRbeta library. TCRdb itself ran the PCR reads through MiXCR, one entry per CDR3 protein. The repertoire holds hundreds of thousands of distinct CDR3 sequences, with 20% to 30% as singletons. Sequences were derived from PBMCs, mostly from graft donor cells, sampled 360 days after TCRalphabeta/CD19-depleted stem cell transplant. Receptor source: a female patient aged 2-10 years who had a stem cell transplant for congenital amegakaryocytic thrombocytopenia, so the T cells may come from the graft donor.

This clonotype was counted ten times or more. The CDR3 is CASSLGHNEQFF. For the CDR3, the DNA is TGTGCCAGCAGCTTGGGGCATAATGAGCAGTTCTTC. The chain combines TRBV5-6 with TRBJ2-1; no clear D gene. The CDR3 is 12 residues long. The germline V gene encodes CDR1 SGHDT and CDR2 YYEEEE. Trimming removed 0 bases at V and 7 bases at J, with 5 bases between.

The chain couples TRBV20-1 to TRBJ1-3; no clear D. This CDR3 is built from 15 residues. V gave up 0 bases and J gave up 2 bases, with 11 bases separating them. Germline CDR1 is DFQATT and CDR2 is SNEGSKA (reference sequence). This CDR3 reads CSARDLGSAGNTIYF. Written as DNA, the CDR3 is TGCAGTGCTAGAGATCTGGGTAGCGCTGGAAACACCATATATTTT.

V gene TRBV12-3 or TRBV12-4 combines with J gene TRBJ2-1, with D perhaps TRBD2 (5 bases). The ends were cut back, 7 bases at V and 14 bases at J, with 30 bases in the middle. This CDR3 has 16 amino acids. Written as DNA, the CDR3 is TGTGCCAGCACCTTTAGCGAGACGTTATTGTTTAATACAGAGTTCTTC. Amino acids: CASTFSETLLFNTEFF.

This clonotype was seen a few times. The CDR3 DNA reads TGTGCCAGCAGCCAAGAGGGAAGGCCCGCAGATACGCAGTATTTT. It yields the protein CASSQEGRPADTQYF. This chain links TRBV4-2 with TRBJ2-3; D remains ambiguous. Trimming removed 0 bases at V and 4 bases at J, with 11 bases between. This CDR3 is built from 15 residues. Germline V gene lookup returns CDR1 LGHNA and CDR2 YNFKEQ.

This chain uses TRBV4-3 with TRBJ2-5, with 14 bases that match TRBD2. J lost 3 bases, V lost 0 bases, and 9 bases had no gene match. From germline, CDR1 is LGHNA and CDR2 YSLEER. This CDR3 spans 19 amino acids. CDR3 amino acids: CASSQDLGWTSGRKETQYF. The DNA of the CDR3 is TGCGCCAGCAGCCAAGATTTAGGATGGACTAGCGGGAGGAAAGAGACCCAGTACTTC.

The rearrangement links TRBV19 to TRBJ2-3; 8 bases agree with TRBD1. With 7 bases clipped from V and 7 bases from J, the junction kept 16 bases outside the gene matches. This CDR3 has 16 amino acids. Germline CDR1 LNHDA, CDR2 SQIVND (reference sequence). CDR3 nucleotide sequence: TGTGCCAGTACCTCTCCAAGATCCGGACAGGGCCATACGCAGTATTTT. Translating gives CASTSPRSGQGHTQYF.

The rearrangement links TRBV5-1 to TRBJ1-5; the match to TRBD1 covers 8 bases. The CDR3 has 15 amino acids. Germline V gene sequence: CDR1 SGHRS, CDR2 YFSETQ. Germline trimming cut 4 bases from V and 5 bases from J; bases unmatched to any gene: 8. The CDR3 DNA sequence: TGCGCCAGCAGCCTGACAGGGGCCGATCATCAGCCCCAGCATTTT. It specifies CASSLTGADHQPQHF.

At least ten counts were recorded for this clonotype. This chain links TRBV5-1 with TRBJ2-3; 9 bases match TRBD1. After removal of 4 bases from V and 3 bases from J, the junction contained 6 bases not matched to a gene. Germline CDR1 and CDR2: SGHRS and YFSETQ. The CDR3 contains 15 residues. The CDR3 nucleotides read TGCGCCAGCAGCCCCGGGACAGGGACGACAGATACGCAGTATTTT. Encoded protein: CASSPGTGTTDTQYF.

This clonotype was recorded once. The CDR3 coding sequence is TGTGCCAGCAGCCAAGGAAGCAGGGGAGGCGACTATGGCTACACCTTC. It encodes CASSQGSRGGDYGYTF. The V and J genes are TRBV4-2 and TRBJ1-2, with TRBD1 as a possible D gene (6 bases). Germline CDR1 LGHNA, CDR2 YNFKEQ. The CDR3 loop spans 16 amino acids. Trimming pared 1 base from V and 3 bases from J, leaving 15 bases between.

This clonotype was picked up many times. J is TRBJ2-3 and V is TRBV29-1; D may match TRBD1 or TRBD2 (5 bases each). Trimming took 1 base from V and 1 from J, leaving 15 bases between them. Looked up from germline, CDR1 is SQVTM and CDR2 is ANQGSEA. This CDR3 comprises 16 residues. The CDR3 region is CSVEGLMGVRTDTQYF. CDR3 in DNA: TGCAGCGTTGAAGGATTAATGGGGGTGCGCACAGATACGCAGTATTTT.

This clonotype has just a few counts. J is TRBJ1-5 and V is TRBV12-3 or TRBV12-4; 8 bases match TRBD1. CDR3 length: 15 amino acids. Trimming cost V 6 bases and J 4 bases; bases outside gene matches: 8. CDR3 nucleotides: TGTGCCAGCAGCGCCGGACAGGGAGTTAATCAGCCCCAGCATTTT. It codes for CASSAGQGVNQPQHF.

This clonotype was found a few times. This chain's CDR3 is CASSHDRELPQYF. In DNA, the CDR3 is TGTGCCAGCAGCCATGACAGGGAGCTACCGCAGTATTTT. This chain uses TRBV12-3 or TRBV12-4 with TRBJ2-3; 7 nucleotides align to TRBD1. The length of the CDR3 is 13 residues. With V trimmed by 6 bases and J by 10 bases, 10 bases remained unmatched.

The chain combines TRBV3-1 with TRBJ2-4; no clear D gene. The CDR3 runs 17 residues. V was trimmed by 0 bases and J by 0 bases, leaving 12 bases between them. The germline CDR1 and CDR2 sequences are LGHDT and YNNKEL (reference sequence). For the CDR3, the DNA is TGTGCCAGCAGCCAAGATGTGGTTTTCGGAGCCAAAAACATTCAGTACTTC. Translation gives CASSQDVVFGAKNIQYF.

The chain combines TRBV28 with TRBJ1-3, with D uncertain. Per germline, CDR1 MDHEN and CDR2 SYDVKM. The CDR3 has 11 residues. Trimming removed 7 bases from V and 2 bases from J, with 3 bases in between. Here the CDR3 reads CASITGNTIYF. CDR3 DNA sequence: TGTGCCAGCATAACTGGAAACACCATATATTTT.

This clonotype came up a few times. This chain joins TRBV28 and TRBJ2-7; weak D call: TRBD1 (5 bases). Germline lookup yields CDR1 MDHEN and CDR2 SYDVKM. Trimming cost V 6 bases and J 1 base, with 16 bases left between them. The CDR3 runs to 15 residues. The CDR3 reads CASSRQGSLSYEQYF. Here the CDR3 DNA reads TGTGCCAGCAGCCGCCAGGGCTCCTTGTCCTACGAGCAGTACTTC.

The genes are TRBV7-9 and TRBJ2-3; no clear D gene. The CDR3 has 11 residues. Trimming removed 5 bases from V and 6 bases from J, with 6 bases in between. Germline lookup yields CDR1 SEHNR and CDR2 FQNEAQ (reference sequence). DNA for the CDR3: TGTGCCAGCAGCCGTCCCGATACGCAGTATTTT. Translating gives CASSRPDTQYF.

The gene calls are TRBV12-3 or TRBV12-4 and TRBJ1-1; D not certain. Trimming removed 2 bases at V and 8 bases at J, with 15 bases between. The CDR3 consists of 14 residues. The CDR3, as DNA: TGTGCCAGCAGTTTAATAATCGGGGTGGCAGAAGCTTTCTTT. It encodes CASSLIIGVAEAFF.

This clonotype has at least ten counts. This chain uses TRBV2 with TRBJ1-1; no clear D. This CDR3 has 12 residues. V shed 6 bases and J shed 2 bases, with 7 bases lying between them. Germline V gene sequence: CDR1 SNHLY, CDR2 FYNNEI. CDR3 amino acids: CASRGSNTEAFF. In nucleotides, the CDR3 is TGTGCCAGCAGAGGGAGTAACACTGAAGCTTTCTTT.

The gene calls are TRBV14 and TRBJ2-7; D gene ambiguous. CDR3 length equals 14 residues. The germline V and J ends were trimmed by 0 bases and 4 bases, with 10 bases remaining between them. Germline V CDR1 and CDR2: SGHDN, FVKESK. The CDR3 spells CASSQDRIGYEQYF. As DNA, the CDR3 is TGTGCCAGCAGCCAAGATCGGATCGGGTACGAGCAGTACTTC.